These 5 T cell receptor beta chains came from one sample sequenced in a study of control samples from healthy donors and cancer patients. Repertoires were generated with immunoSEQ multiplex PCR, while TCRdb's copy carries only in-frame clones and drops some. This sample yields 110,000 to 150,000 clones, of which roughly 89% are seen a single time; about 4.9% belongs to the top ten. Sequencing input: blood. The receptors originated from a man in his thirties or forties in good health.

This clone has more than one count but fewer than ten. The genes are TRBV6-4 and TRBJ2-6; possibly TRBD1 for D (5 bases). This CDR3 comprises 14 residues. Germline CDR1 MRHNA, CDR2 SNTAGT. V was clipped by 3 bases and J by 4 bases, with 7 bases between them. CDR3 DNA sequence: TGTGCCAGCAGTGAACAGGCCGGGGCCAACGTCCTGACTTTC. Translating it yields CASSEQAGANVLTF.

The CDR3 loop reads CASTSAAFGYTF. Written as DNA, the CDR3 is TGTGCCAGCACCTCCGCGGCGTTTGGCTACACCTTC. V usage is TRBV10-3 and J usage is TRBJ1-2, with D unresolved. Germline assignment: CDR1 ENHRY and CDR2 SYGVKD. The V gene lost 10 bases and the J gene lost 7 bases, with 16 bases spanning the gap. This CDR3 has 12 residues.

Concerning this clone itself: The sample holds other DNA sequences that translate to the same CDR3. This chain links TRBV3-1 (or the pseudogene TRBV3-2) with TRBJ2-7; 8 bases align to TRBD1. From germline, CDR1 is LGHDT and CDR2 YNNKEL (reference sequence). This CDR3 has 14 residues. V shed 4 bases, J shed 3 bases, and the junction held 5 bases outside the gene matches. The CDR3 nucleotides are TGTGCCAGCAGCCGAGGACAGGGTGACTACGAGCAGTACTTC. It codes for CASSRGQGDYEQYF.

CDR3 sequence: CAFPPIQGTYEQYF. CDR3 nucleotide sequence: TGTGCCTTTCCCCCGATCCAAGGGACCTACGAGCAGTACTTC. V usage is TRBV30 and J usage is TRBJ2-7; the D is unclear. The V gene lost 7 bases and the J gene lost 2 bases, with 18 bases spanning the gap. Per germline, CDR1 GTSNPN and CDR2 SVGIG (reference sequence). This CDR3 comprises 14 residues.

The V and J genes are TRBV9 and TRBJ2-3; weak D call: TRBD2 (5 bases). This CDR3 region has 16 residues. CDR1 is SGDLS, CDR2 YYNGEE, per germline. Trimming removed 4 bases at V and 1 base at J, with 16 bases between. CDR3 bases: TGTGCCAGCAGCCACTGGGGAAGCGGAGGCACAGATACGCAGTATTTT. Its translation is CASSHWGSGGTDTQYF. Combining the CDR3 with reference TRBV9 and TRBJ2-3 gives the whole variable domain DSGVTQTPKHLITATGQRVTLRCSPRSGDLSVYWYQQSLDQGLQFLIQYYNGEERAKGNILERFSAQQFPDLHSELNLSSLELGDSALYFCASSHWGSGGTDTQYFGPGTRLTVL.